Below, 11 T cell receptor beta chains from the same sample are listed, as sequenced in a study of blood T cells in healthy people across ages. With a J-beta primer mix and a sample-barcoded 5' primer, a second PCR ran about 7 to 11 cycles. From the 5' RACE reads, TCRdb called clonotypes with MiXCR, one entry per CDR3 protein. The sample yields around 1,000,000 distinct CDR3 sequences, roughly 24% seen once. These records were also assigned to another study, of T cells of mothers and their children.

The sequenced sample consisted of blood. Receptors were obtained from a girl under 10 years old in good health.

This clonotype was found a few times. V gene TRBV14 combines with J gene TRBJ2-3; unclear D gene. Trimming took 0 bases from V and 2 from J, leaving 6 bases between them. The CDR3 is 14 amino acids. CDR1 and CDR2 from the germline V gene are SGHDN and FVKESK. The chain's CDR3 is CASSQDITTDTQYF. The CDR3 coding sequence is TGTGCCAGCAGCCAAGATATTACCACAGATACGCAGTATTTT.

This chain links TRBV29-1 with TRBJ2-3; D might be TRBD1 (5 bases). V gave up 1 base and J gave up 0 bases, with 8 bases separating them. The length of the CDR3 is 14 residues. Germline V gives CDR1 SQVTM, CDR2 ANQGSEA. CDR3 nucleotides: TGCAGCGTTGAAGGGGCAGGGAGCACAGATACGCAGTATTTT. This codes for CSVEGAGSTDTQYF.

This chain links TRBV5-6 with TRBJ2-7; 7 bases align to TRBD2. V dropped 5 bases and J dropped 6; count of bases not matched to a gene: 11. This CDR3 has 14 residues. The germline V gene encodes CDR1 SGHDT and CDR2 YYEEEE. The CDR3 here is CASSSMAGEGEQYF. CDR3 DNA: TGTGCCAGCAGTTCAATGGCGGGGGAAGGCGAGCAGTACTTC.

The chain links TRBV7-2 to TRBJ2-5; D is undetermined. Trimming shortened V by 4 bases and J by 3 bases, and 12 bases separated the two germline ends. Germline CDR1 SGHTA, CDR2 FQGNSA. The CDR3 consists of 14 residues. CDR3 sequence (DNA): TGTGCCAGCAGCTCCCATGGCTCCAAAGAGACCCAGTACTTC. Protein sequence: CASSSHGSKETQYF. Using reference TRBV7-2 and TRBJ2-5 for the parts outside the CDR3, the full variable domain is GAGVSQSPSNKVTEKGKDVELRCDPISGHTALYWYRQSLGQGLEFLIYFQGNSAPDKSGLPSDRFSAERTGGSVSTLTIQRTQQEDSAVYLCASSSHGSKETQYFGPGTRLLVL.

This clonotype was observed a few times. V usage is TRBV20-1 and J usage is TRBJ2-5; D unresolved. With the DNA end fitting TRBJ2-1 better, the J assignment may be wrong. The CDR3 sequence is 12 residues long. CDR1 DFQATT and CDR2 SNEGSKA come from the germline V gene (reference sequence). Here the CDR3 reads CSARDDSSRQFF. The CDR3 bases are TGCAGTGCTAGAGATGATAGTTCTCGGCAGTTCTTC.

The rearrangement joins TRBV13 to TRBJ2-6; either TRBD1 or TRBD2 may fit D (5 bases each). The CDR3 runs 18 residues. Germline lookup yields CDR1 PRHDT and CDR2 FYEKMQ (reference sequence). The V and J ends lost 5 bases and 2 bases respectively, with 19 bases between them. The CDR3 here is CASSPGTVTPPGANVLTF. The CDR3 DNA is TGTGCCAGCAGCCCGGGGACGGTTACCCCTCCTGGGGCCAACGTCCTGACTTTC. The full variable domain, rest sourced from reference TRBV13 and TRBJ2-6, is AAGVIQSPRHLIKEKRETATLKCYPIPRHDTVYWYQQGPGQDPQFLISFYEKMQSDKGSIPDRFSAQQFSDYHSELNMSSLELGDSALYFCASSPGTVTPPGANVLTFGAGSRLTVL.

The V and J genes are TRBV29-1 and TRBJ1-2; 8 nucleotides match TRBD1. This CDR3 comprises 12 residues. Losses at the gene ends were 4 bases for V and 7 bases for J; bases not matched to a gene: 5. The germline CDR1 and CDR2 sequences are SQVTM and ANQGSEA. In nucleotides, the CDR3 is TGCAGCGTTGTAGCAGGGGGCTTTGGCTACACCTTC. It codes for CSVVAGGFGYTF.

This chain joins TRBV7-2 and TRBJ2-1; the D is unclear. The assigned J gene may be wrong: the sequence end matches TRBJ2-7 better. The germline V gene has CDR1 SGHTA and CDR2 FQGNSA. The CDR3 loop spans 14 amino acids. CDR3 residues: CASSLVNPTYEQYF. Here the CDR3 DNA reads TGTGCCAGCAGCTTAGTAAACCCGACCTACGAGCAGTACTTC.

This clonotype was counted a few times. This chain connects TRBV7-2 to TRBJ2-1; D is tentatively TRBD1 or TRBD2 (5 bases each). The CDR3 has 17 amino acids. The germline V and J ends were trimmed by 5 bases and 7 bases, with 24 bases remaining between them. CDR1 is SGHTA, CDR2 FQGNSA, per germline. The CDR3 is CASSPIRRTGPLNEQFF. CDR3 nucleotide sequence: TGTGCCAGCAGCCCAATACGAAGGACGGGGCCTCTTAATGAGCAGTTCTTC.

The rearrangement links TRBV29-1 to TRBJ2-3; D possibly matches TRBD1 or TRBD2 (5 bases each). Trimming removed 7 bases from V and 0 bases from J, with 11 bases in between. Germline V gives CDR1 SQVTM, CDR2 ANQGSEA. The CDR3 is 13 residues long. CDR3 loop: CSGSWDSTDTQYF. CDR3 nucleotides: TGCAGCGGATCATGGGACAGCACAGATACGCAGTATTTT.

Comments on this clonotype: Germline and junction disagree at one end, which may indicate a read error. The chain uses TRBV28 and TRBJ2-3, with D possibly matching TRBD2 (6 bases). This CDR3 region has 15 residues. Germline assignment: CDR1 MDHEN and CDR2 SYDVKM. The CDR3 nucleotides read TGTACCAGTTCTTGCAAAGGGGCGGGGTCAGATACGCAGTATTTT. Translated, it gives CTSSCKGAGSDTQYF. Full variable domain (outside the CDR3, taken from reference TRBV28 and TRBJ2-3): DVKVTQSSRYLVKRTGEKVFLECVQDMDHENMFWYRQDPGLGLRLIYFSYDVKMKEKGDIPEGYSVSREKKERFSLILESASTNQTSMYLCTSSCKGAGSDTQYFGPGTRLTVL.